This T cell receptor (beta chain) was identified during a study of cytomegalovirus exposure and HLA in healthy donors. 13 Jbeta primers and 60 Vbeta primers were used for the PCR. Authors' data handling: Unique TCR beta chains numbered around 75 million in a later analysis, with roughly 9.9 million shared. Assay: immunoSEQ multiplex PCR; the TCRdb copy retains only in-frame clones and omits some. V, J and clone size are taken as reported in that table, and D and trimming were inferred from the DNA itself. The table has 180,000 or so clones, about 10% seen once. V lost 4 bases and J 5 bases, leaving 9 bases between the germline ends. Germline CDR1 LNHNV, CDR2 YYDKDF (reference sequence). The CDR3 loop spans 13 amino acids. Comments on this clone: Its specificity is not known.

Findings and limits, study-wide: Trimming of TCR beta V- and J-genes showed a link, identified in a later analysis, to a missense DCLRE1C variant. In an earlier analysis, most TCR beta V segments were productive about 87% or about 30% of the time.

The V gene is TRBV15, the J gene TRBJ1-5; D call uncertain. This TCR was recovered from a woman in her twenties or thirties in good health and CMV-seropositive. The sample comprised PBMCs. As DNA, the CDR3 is TGTGCCACCAGCATGGCGGCTCATCAGCCCCAGCATTTT. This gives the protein CATSMAAHQPQHF.